This note documents a single T cell receptor beta chain sequence. Its matching antigen is unknown. Donors were healthy Caucasian individuals from Russia aged about 6 to 100. V dropped 0 bases and J dropped 4 bases, with 9 bases sitting between them. This CDR3 has 14 amino acids. Looked up from germline, CDR1 is SGHRS and CDR2 is YFSETQ. The record originates from a study of blood T cells in healthy people across ages. Notes on the study in general: Per million T cells, TCR beta diversity dropped about linearly as age rose.

PCR was performed a second time for roughly 7 to 11 cycles using a sample-barcoded 5' primer and a J-beta primer mix. TCRdb ran MiXCR on the 5' RACE reads and lists one entry per CDR3 protein. The data contain some 880,000 distinct CDR3 sequences, about 36% of them singletons. Specimen: blood. The clonotype originates from a man between 18 and 35 years old in good health. This chain links TRBV5-1 with TRBJ2-3; weak D call: TRBD1 (5 bases). The CDR3 loop reads CASSLVAGSDTQYF. The CDR3 DNA sequence: TGCGCCAGCAGCTTGGTCGCAGGGTCAGATACGCAGTATTTT.